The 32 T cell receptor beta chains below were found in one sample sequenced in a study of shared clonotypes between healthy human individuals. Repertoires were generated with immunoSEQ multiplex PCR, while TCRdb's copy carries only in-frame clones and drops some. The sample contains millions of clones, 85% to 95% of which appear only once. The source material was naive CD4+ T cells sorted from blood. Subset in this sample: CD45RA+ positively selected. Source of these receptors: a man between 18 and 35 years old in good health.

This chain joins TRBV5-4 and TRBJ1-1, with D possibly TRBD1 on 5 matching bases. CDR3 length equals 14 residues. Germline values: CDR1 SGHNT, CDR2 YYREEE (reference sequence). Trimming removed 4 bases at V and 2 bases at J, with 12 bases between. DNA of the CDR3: TGTGCCAGCAGCCCAGACAGAACCAACACTGAAGCTTTCTTT. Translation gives CASSPDRTNTEAFF.

CDR3 in DNA: TGTGCCAGCCTCTCGAGGGGCTACCAAGAGACCCAGTACTTC. This sequence encodes CASLSRGYQETQYF. The gene calls are TRBV2 and TRBJ2-5; D might be TRBD1 or TRBD2, each matching 5 bases. The germline V and J ends were trimmed by 8 bases and 0 bases, with 13 bases remaining between them. The CDR3 is made up of 14 amino acids. The germline gives CDR1 SNHLY, CDR2 FYNNEI.

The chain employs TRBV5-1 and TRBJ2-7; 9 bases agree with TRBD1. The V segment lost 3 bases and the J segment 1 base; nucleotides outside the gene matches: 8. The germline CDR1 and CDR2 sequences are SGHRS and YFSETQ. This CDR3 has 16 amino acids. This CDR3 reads CASSWTTGGASYEQYF. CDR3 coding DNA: TGCGCCAGCAGCTGGACCACAGGGGGCGCGTCCTACGAGCAGTACTTC.

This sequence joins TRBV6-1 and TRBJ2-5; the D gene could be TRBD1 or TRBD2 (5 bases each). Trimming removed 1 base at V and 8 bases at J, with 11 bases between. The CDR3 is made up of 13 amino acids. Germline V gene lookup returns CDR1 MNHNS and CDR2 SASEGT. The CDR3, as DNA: TGTGCCAGCAGTGAAGTGGGACGAGTAACCCAGTACTTC. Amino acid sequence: CASSEVGRVTQYF.

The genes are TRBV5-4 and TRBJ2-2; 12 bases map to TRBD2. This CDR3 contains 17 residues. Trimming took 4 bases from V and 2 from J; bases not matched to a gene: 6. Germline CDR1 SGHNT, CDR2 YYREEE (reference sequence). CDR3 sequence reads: CASSPLAGGPNTGELFF. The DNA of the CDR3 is TGTGCCAGCAGCCCACTAGCGGGAGGACCAAACACCGGGGAGCTGTTTTTT.

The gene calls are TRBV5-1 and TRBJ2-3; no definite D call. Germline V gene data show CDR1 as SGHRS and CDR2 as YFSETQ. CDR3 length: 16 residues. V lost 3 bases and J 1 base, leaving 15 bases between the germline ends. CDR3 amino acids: CASSWGSNTGTDTQYF. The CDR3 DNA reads TGCGCCAGCAGCTGGGGAAGTAATACCGGCACAGATACGCAGTATTTT.

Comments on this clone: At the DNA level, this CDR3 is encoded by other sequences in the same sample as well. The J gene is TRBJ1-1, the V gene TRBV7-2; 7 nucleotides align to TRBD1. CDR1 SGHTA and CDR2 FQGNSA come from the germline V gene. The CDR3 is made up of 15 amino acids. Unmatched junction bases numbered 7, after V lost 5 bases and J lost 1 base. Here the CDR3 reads CASSLGGGQNTEAFF. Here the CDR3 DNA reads TGTGCCAGCAGCCTCGGAGGGGGCCAGAACACTGAAGCTTTCTTT.

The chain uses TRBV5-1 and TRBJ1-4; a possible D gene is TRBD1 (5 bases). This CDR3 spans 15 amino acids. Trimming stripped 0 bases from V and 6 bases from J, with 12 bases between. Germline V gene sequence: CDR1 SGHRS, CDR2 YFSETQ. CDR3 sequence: CASSLAGTVDEKLFF. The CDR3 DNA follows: TGCGCCAGCAGCTTGGCCGGGACGGTCGATGAAAAACTGTTTTTT. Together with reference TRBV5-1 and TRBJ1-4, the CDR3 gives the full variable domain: KAGVTQTPRYLIKTRGQQVTLSCSPISGHRSVSWYQQTPGQGLQFLFEYFSETQRNKGNFPGRFSGRQFSNSRSEMNVSTLELGDSALYLCASSLAGTVDEKLFFGSGTQLSVL.

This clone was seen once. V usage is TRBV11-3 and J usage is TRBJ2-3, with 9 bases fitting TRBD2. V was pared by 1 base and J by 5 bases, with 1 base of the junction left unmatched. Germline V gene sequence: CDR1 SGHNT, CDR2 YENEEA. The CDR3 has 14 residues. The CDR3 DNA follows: TGTGCCAGCAGCTTAGGACTAGCGGAAGATACGCAGTATTTT. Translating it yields CASSLGLAEDTQYF.

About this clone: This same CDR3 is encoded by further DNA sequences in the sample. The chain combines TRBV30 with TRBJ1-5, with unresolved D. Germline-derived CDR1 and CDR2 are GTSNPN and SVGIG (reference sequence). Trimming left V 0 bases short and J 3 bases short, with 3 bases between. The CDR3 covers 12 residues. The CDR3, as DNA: TGTGCCTGGAGTGTTTCCAATCAGCCCCAGCATTTT. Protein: CAWSVSNQPQHF.

The CDR3 DNA reads TGTGCCAGCAGACCCGGACTAGCGGGAGTCGGCGAGCAGTACTTC. Amino acid sequence: CASRPGLAGVGEQYF. J is TRBJ2-7 and V is TRBV6-5; 13 bases are shared with TRBD2. The CDR3 consists of 15 residues. V was pared by 6 bases and J by 6 bases, with 8 bases of the junction left unmatched. Germline V gene sequence: CDR1 MNHEY, CDR2 SVGAGI.

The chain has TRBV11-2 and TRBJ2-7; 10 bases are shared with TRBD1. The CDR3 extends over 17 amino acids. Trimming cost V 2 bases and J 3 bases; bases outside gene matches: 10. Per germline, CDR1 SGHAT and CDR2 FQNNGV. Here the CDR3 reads CASSLYSTRDRGYEQYF. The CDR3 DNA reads TGTGCCAGCAGCTTATACTCTACACGGGACAGGGGCTACGAGCAGTACTTC.

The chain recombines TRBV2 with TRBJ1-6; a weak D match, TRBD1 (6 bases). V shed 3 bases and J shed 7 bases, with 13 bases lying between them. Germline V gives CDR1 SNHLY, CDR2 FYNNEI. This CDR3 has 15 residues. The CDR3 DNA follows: TGTGCCAGCAGTGAGGAGGCGGGGACAAATTCACCCCTCCACTTT. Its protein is CASSEEAGTNSPLHF.

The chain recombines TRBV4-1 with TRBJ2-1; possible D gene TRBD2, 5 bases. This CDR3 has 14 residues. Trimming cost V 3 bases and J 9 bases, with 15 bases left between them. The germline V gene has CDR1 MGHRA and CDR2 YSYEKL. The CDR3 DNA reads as TGCGCCAGCAGCCAGGCTTCGAGGGATACTGAGCAGTTCTTC. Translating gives CASSQASRDTEQFF.

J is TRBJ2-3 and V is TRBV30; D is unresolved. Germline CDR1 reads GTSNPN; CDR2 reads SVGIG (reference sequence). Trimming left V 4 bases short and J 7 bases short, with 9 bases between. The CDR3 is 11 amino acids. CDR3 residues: CAWTVKNTQYF. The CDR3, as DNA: TGTGCCTGGACCGTCAAAAATACGCAGTATTTT.

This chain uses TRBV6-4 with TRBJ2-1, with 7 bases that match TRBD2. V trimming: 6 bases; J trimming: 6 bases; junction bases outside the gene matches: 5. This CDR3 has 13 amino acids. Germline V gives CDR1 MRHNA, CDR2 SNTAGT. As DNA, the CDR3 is TGTGCCAGCAGCCCACTAGCGTCCAATGAGCAGTTCTTC. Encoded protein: CASSPLASNEQFF.

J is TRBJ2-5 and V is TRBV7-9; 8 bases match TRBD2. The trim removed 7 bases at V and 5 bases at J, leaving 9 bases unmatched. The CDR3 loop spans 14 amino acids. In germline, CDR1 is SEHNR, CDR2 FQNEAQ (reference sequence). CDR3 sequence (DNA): TGTGCCAGCAACGCCGGGAGGGCGGGTGAGACCCAGTACTTC. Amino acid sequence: CASNAGRAGETQYF.

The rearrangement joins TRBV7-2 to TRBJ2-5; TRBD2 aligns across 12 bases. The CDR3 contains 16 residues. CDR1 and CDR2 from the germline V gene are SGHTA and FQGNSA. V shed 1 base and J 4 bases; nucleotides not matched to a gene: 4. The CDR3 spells CASSLVSGLAGETQYF. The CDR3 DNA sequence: TGTGCCAGCAGCTTAGTATCGGGACTAGCGGGAGAGACCCAGTACTTC.

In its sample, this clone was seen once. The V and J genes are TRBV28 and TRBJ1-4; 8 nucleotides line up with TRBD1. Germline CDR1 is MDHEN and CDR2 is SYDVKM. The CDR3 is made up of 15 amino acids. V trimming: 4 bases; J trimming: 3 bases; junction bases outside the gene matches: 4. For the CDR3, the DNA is TGTGCCAGCAGTTCAGGGGGCCAGTCTAATGAAAAACTGTTTTTT. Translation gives CASSSGGQSNEKLFF.

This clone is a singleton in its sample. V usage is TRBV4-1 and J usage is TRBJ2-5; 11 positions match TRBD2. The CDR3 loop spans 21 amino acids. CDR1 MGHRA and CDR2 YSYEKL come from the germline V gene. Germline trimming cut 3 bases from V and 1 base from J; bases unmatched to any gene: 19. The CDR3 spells CASSQWVAGGLTRGLQETQYF. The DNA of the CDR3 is TGCGCCAGCAGCCAGTGGGTAGCGGGAGGGCTAACACGAGGCCTCCAAGAGACCCAGTACTTC.

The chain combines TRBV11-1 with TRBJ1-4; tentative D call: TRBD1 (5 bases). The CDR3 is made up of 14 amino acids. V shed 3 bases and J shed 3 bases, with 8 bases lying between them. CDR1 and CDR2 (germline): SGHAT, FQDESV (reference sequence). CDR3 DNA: TGTGCCAGCAGCTTGGGACGGGCTAATGAAAAACTGTTTTTT. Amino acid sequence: CASSLGRANEKLFF. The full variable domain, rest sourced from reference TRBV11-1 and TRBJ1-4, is EAEVAQSPRYKITEKSQAVAFWCDPISGHATLYWYRQILGQGPELLVQFQDESVVDDSQLPKDRFSAERLKGVDSTLKIQPAELGDSAMYLCASSLGRANEKLFFGSGTQLSVL.

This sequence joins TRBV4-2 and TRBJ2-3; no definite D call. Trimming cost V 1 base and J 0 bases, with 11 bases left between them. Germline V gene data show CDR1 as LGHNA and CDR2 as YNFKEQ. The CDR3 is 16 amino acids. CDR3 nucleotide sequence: TGTGCCAGCAGCCAAGCTCCCAGTATTAGCACAGATACGCAGTATTTT. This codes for CASSQAPSISTDTQYF.

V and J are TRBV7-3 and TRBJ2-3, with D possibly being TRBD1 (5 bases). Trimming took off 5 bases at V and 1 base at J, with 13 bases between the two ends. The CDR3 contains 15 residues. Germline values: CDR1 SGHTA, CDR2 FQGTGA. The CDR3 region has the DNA TGTGCCAGCAGCCAACGTACCAGGGGCACAGATACGCAGTATTTT. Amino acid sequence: CASSQRTRGTDTQYF. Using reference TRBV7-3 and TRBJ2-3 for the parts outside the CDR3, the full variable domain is GAGVSQTPSNKVTEKGKYVELRCDPISGHTALYWYRQSLGQGPEFLIYFQGTGAADDSGLPNDRFFAVRPEGSVSTLKIQRTERGDSAVYLCASSQRTRGTDTQYFGPGTRLTVL.

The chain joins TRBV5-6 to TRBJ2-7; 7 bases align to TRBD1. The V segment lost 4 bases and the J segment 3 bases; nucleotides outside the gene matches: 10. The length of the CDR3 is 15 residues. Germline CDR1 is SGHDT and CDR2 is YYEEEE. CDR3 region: CASSLATGQHYEQYF. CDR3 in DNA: TGTGCCAGCAGCCTGGCGACGGGACAGCACTACGAGCAGTACTTC.

The CDR3 here is CASTLVGQNNSPLHF. The CDR3 bases are TGTGCCAGCACCCTGGTGGGACAAAATAATTCACCCCTCCACTTT. The chain joins TRBV28 to TRBJ1-6, with D possibly being TRBD1 (6 bases). The germline V gene has CDR1 MDHEN and CDR2 SYDVKM. This CDR3 spans 15 amino acids. The ends were cut back, 7 bases at V and 5 bases at J, with 15 bases in the middle.

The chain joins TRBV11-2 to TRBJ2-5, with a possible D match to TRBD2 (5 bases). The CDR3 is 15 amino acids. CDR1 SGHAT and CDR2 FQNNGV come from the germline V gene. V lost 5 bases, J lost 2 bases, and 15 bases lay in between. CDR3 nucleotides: TGTGCCAGCAGCCTCCTAGGGAGCAGTCAAGAGACCCAGTACTTC. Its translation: CASSLLGSSQETQYF.

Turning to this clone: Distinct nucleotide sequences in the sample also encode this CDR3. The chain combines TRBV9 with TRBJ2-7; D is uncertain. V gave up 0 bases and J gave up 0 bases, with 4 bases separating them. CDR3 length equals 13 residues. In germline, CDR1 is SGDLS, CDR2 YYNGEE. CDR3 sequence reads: CASSVDPSYEQYF. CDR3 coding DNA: TGTGCCAGCAGCGTAGATCCCTCCTACGAGCAGTACTTC.

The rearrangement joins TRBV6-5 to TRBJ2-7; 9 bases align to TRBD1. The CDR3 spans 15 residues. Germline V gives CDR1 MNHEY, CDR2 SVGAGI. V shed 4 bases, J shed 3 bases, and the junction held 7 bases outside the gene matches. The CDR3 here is CASSLSPGQGYEQYF. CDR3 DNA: TGTGCCAGCAGTTTGAGTCCGGGACAGGGCTACGAGCAGTACTTC.

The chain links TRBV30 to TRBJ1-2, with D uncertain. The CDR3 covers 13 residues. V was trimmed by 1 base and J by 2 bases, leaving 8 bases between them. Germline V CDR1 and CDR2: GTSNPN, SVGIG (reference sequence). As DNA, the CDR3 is TGTGCCTGGAGTGGAAACAGAAACTATGGCTACACCTTC. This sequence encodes CAWSGNRNYGYTF. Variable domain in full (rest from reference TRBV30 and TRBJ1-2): SQTIHQWPATLVQPVGSPLSLECTVEGTSNPNLYWYRQAAGRGLQLLFYSVGIGQISSEVPQNLSASRPQDRQFILSSKKLLLSDSGFYLCAWSGNRNYGYTFGSGTRLTVV.

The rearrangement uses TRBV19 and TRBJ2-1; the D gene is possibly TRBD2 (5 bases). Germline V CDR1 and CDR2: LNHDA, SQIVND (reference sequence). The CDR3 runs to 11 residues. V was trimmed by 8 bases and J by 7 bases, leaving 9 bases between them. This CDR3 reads CASQDWNEQFF. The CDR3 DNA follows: TGTGCCAGTCAGGACTGGAATGAGCAGTTCTTC.

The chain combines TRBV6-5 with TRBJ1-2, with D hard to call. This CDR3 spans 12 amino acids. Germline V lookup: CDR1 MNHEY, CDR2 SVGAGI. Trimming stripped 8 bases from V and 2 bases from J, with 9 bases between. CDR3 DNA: TGTGCCAGCGGAAAGGGAAACTATGGCTACACCTTC. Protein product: CASGKGNYGYTF.

CDR3 coding DNA: TGTGCCAGCAGTAACGCAATGGGGCAGTACTTC. It yields the protein CASSNAMGQYF. The chain employs TRBV6-5 and TRBJ2-7; D is ambiguous. The CDR3 totals 11 residues. Trimming left V 5 bases short and J 9 bases short, with 11 bases between. In germline, CDR1 is MNHEY, CDR2 SVGAGI.